The rows below give T cell receptor beta chains drawn from one sample of a study of blood T cell repertoires in COVID-19. Here immunoSEQ multiplex PCR was the method, and the copy in TCRdb shows in-frame clones only, minus some. The sample contains 140,000 to 150,000 clones, roughly three quarters of which appear only once. Sequencing was performed on peripheral blood. The origin of the receptors is a woman aged 60 to 75 with acute or convalescent COVID-19. Each CDR3 is given with its conserved first and last residue. The D gene is left open where the match is weak. Clone sizes are given selectively: once, few, many, or a class where the clone is expanded.

len,j_gene,abundance,d_gene,v_gene,CDR3nt,CDR3aa
16,TRBJ2-2,-,-,TRBV7-9,TGTGCCAGCCACCGTTGGGCGGGTCCGAACACCGGGGAGCTGTTTTTT,CASHRWAGPNTGELFF
17,TRBJ2-1,-,TRBD2,TRBV9,TGTGCCAGCAGCTCCTTAGCGGGAGCTATCCCCTACAATGAGCAGTTCTTC,CASSSLAGAIPYNEQFF
14,TRBJ1-1,few,-,TRBV28,TGTGCCAGCAGTTTTTACGGTATGAACACTGAAGCTTTCTTT,CASSFYGMNTEAFF
14,TRBJ1-5,-,-,TRBV4-1,TGCGCCAGCAGCCAAGGGCCTAGCAATCAGCCCCAGCATTTT,CASSQGPSNQPQHF
14,TRBJ2-1,once,-,TRBV6-5,TGTGCCACCTCCCCTCCTTTCTCCTACAATGAGCAGTTCTTC,CATSPPFSYNEQFF
15,TRBJ2-7,once,TRBD1,TRBV6-5,TGTGCCAGCAGTCCGGACAGGGTGGCATCCTACGAGCAGTACTTC,CASSPDRVASYEQYF
12,TRBJ1-2,-,-,TRBV28,TGTGCCAGCAGCTTAGCAGTTAATGGCTACACCTTC,CASSLAVNGYTF
12,TRBJ2-7,few,-,TRBV27,TGTGCCAGCAGCGCAAGGGGCTACGAGCAGTACTTC,CASSARGYEQYF
14,TRBJ1-5,-,-,TRBV27,TGTGCCAGCAGCGGGTTCTATAGCAATCAGCCCCAGCATTTT,CASSGFYSNQPQHF
15,TRBJ1-5,-,TRBD1,TRBV28,TGTGCCAGCAGTTTACGGAGGACAGGGCCGAAGCCCCAGCATTTT,CASSLRRTGPKPQHF
17,TRBJ2-1,-,TRBD2,TRBV4-1,TGCGCCAGCAGAGTTTTGATGACTAGCGGGAACTACAATGAGCAGTTCTTC,CASRVLMTSGNYNEQFF
12,TRBJ2-7,-,TRBD1,TRBV12-3/TRBV12-4,TGTGCCAGCAGTTCCACTCGACAGGGGCGGTACTTC,CASSSTRQGRYF
15,TRBJ2-7,-,-,TRBV4-2,TGTGCCAGCAGCCAAGAACGGGGTCTCGGCTACGAGCAGTACTTC,CASSQERGLGYEQYF
16,TRBJ1-3,-,TRBD1,TRBV28,TGTGCCAGCAGTTTTCGACAGGGGAAGGGTGGAAACACCATATATTTT,CASSFRQGKGGNTIYF
14,TRBJ1-2,few,-,TRBV6-6,TGTGCCAGCAGTTACACTCCTCTGACAGAGGGCTACACCTTC,CASSYTPLTEGYTF
13,TRBJ2-1,-,-,TRBV6-4,TGTGCCAGCAGTGACGAGCCGTTGTATGAGCAGTTCTTC,CASSDEPLYEQFF
13,TRBJ1-1,-,-,TRBV5-6,TGTGCCAGCAGCTTGGCAGGTAATGTTGAAGCTTTCTTT,CASSLAGNVEAFF
15,TRBJ1-4,once,-,TRBV9,TGTGCCAGCAGCGTAGGGACAGCTTCAAATGAAAAACTGTTTTTT,CASSVGTASNEKLFF
13,TRBJ2-3,few,-,TRBV21-1,TGTGCCAGCAGCAAAGTATGGGAGGGACAGGGGGCCTTT,CASSKVWEGQGAF
14,TRBJ1-1,-,TRBD1,TRBV7-2,TGTGCCAGCAGGCTGACAGGGGGGAACACTGAAGCTTTCTTT,CASRLTGGNTEAFF
15,TRBJ1-4,-,TRBD1,TRBV27,TGTGCCAGCAGTGTGACAGGGGGCTTTGGTGAAAAACTGTTTTTT,CASSVTGGFGEKLFF
15,TRBJ2-1,-,-,TRBV7-6,TGTGCCAGCAGCGCGCGGGCGTCTACGCGGGATGAGCAGTTCTTC,CASSARASTRDEQFF
13,TRBJ1-3,-,-,TRBV29-1,TGCAGCGTTGTTTGGGGGCTTGGAAACACCATATATTTT,CSVVWGLGNTIYF
14,TRBJ1-1,-,-,TRBV27,TGTGCCAGCAGTTTCCCCGGACAGAACACTGAAGCTTTCTTT,CASSFPGQNTEAFF
15,TRBJ2-7,-,-,TRBV28,TGTGCCAGCAGCCTTTGGGGAGTATTTCCCTACGAGCAGTACTTC,CASSLWGVFPYEQYF
15,TRBJ2-3,few,TRBD2,TRBV4-2,TGTGCCAGCAGCCATCCTCTAGCGGGAGACGATACGCAGTATTTT,CASSHPLAGDDTQYF
15,TRBJ2-7,few,-,TRBV3-1/TRBV3-2,TGTGCCAGCAGCCAGAGGGGGGGAAACTCCTACGAGCAGTACTTC,CASSQRGGNSYEQYF
13,TRBJ1-4,-,-,TRBV21-1,TGTGCCAGCAGCAGGAGATACCTGCCAAAACTGTTTTTT,CASSRRYLPKLFF
14,TRBJ1-2,-,-,TRBV27,TGTGCCAGCAGTTTAACAGGAATCTCATATGGCTACACCTTC,CASSLTGISYGYTF
12,TRBJ1-2,-,-,TRBV13,TGTGCCAGCAGCCCCCGGGACTATGGCTACACCTTC,CASSPRDYGYTF
13,TRBJ2-2,-,-,TRBV6-5,TGTGCCAGCACACCGGCGAACACCGGGGAGCTGTTTTTT,CASTPANTGELFF
16,TRBJ2-3,once,TRBD2,TRBV6-2/TRBV6-3,TGTGCCAGCAGTTACCGACTAGCGGGAGAGATGGATACGCAGTATTTT,CASSYRLAGEMDTQYF
13,TRBJ2-1,-,-,TRBV24-1,TGTGCCACCACCGCCGTTAGCGGCCATGAGCAGTTCTTC,CATTAVSGHEQFF
14,TRBJ2-1,-,TRBD2,TRBV7-2,TGTGCCAGCAGCATGCCCGGGACTAGCTTTGAGCAGTTCTTC,CASSMPGTSFEQFF
16,TRBJ2-2,-,-,TRBV7-9,TGTGCCAGCAGCTTTGGTCCCAGGGGGAGGACCGGGGAGCTGTTTTTT,CASSFGPRGRTGELFF
15,TRBJ1-4,-,-,TRBV6-5,TGTGCCAGCAGTTACACAGGGAAGGCTAATGAAAAACTGTTTTTT,CASSYTGKANEKLFF
14,TRBJ1-4,-,-,TRBV3-1/TRBV3-2,TGTGCCAGCAGCCGTGGGACGGGGGGAGGAAAACTGTTTTTT,CASSRGTGGGKLFF
13,TRBJ1-1,few,-,TRBV19,TGTGCCAGTAGTCCGGACACGAACACTGAAGCTTTCTTT,CASSPDTNTEAFF
17,TRBJ1-2,-,-,TRBV5-1,TGCGCCAGCAGCTTGGAAGGGGTCCCGGGGGATAGCTATGGCTACACCTTC,CASSLEGVPGDSYGYTF
17,TRBJ2-7,once,TRBD2,TRBV3-1/TRBV3-2,TGTGCCAGCAGCCGCCTGATAGCGGGAGGTCCGCTAGCCGAGCAGTACTTC,CASSRLIAGGPLAEQYF
13,TRBJ1-5,-,-,TRBV7-8,TGTGCCAGCAGCAGATCAGGGAATCAGCCCCAGCATTTT,CASSRSGNQPQHF
15,TRBJ2-4,-,-,TRBV28,TGTGCCAGCAGTCCTAACGGGGTAGCCAAAAACATTCAGTACTTC,CASSPNGVAKNIQYF